Following are 13 T cell receptor beta chains from one sample sequenced in a study of cytomegalovirus exposure and HLA in healthy donors. In the PCR, 60 Vbeta and 13 Jbeta primers were used. Sequencing was performed with immunoSEQ multiplex PCR; in TCRdb, only in-frame clones are kept and a portion is missing. The sample holds 150,000 to 200,000 clones, 70% to 75% seen once. Specimen: PBMCs. These receptor sequences come from a man aged 18 to 30 in good health and CMV-seropositive.

This clone has more than one count but fewer than ten. The genes are TRBV5-1 and TRBJ1-1, with D possibly being TRBD1 (5 bases). This CDR3 is built from 17 residues. Deletions cut 0 bases from V and 7 bases from J, with 22 bases between. CDR1 is SGHRS, CDR2 YFSETQ, per germline. The CDR3 loop is CASSLGVGSGGGDEAFF. The CDR3 DNA reads TGCGCCAGCAGCTTGGGAGTAGGCTCCGGCGGGGGGGATGAAGCTTTCTTT.

This clone was seen a handful of times. The chain has TRBV27 and TRBJ2-1; D gene uncertain. CDR1 is MNHEY, CDR2 SMNVEV, per germline (reference sequence). V lost 1 base, J lost 8 bases, and 9 bases lay in between. This CDR3 region has 13 residues. The CDR3 here is CASSLYLSDEQFF. The CDR3 nucleotides read TGTGCCAGCAGTTTATACTTAAGCGATGAGCAGTTCTTC.

This chain connects TRBV15 to TRBJ1-4; 8 bases align to TRBD1. V trimming: 5 bases; J trimming: 6 bases; junction bases outside the gene matches: 14. CDR1 and CDR2 (germline): LNHNV, YYDKDF (reference sequence). This CDR3 is built from 17 residues. For the CDR3, the DNA is TGTGCCACCAGCGGGAACAGGGGGGAAAACCCTTATGAAAAACTGTTTTTT. Protein: CATSGNRGENPYEKLFF.

The rearrangement uses TRBV7-9 and TRBJ2-7, with D perhaps TRBD1 (5 bases). Germline lookup yields CDR1 SEHNR and CDR2 FQNEAQ (reference sequence). Deletions cut 3 bases from V and 4 bases from J, with 10 bases between. The CDR3 sequence is 13 residues long. The chain's CDR3 is CASSLTVGYEQYV. The CDR3 region has the DNA TGTGCCAGCAGCTTGACAGTGGGTTACGAGCAGTACGTC.

J is TRBJ1-1 and V is TRBV29-1; D call uncertain. Trimming shortened V by 6 bases and J by 1 base, and 12 bases separated the two germline ends. The CDR3 is 13 amino acids. Looked up from germline, CDR1 is SQVTM and CDR2 is ANQGSEA. The chain's CDR3 is CSVTEAANTEAFF. The CDR3 DNA reads TGCAGCGTGACCGAGGCGGCGAACACTGAAGCTTTCTTT.

The CDR3 sequence is CASSIVDQPQHF. DNA of the CDR3: TGTGCCAGTAGTATAGTAGATCAGCCCCAGCATTTT. The genes are TRBV19 and TRBJ1-5; D unresolved. V lost 1 base and J 5 bases, leaving 3 bases between the germline ends. The V gene's germline CDR1 is LNHDA and CDR2 SQIVND (reference sequence). CDR3 length: 12 residues.

The chain links TRBV18 to TRBJ2-5; D might be TRBD2 (6 bases). V gave up 3 bases and J gave up 2 bases, with 13 bases separating them. Germline CDR1 reads KGHSH; CDR2 reads LQKENI. CDR3 length: 15 residues. CDR3 DNA: TGTGCCAGCTCACCCGGGAGATTCGGGCAAGAGACCCAGTACTTC. Residues: CASSPGRFGQETQYF.

The rearrangement links TRBV4-2 to TRBJ1-5, with D maybe TRBD1 (5 bases). Between the trimmed V and J ends, which lost 0 bases and 2 bases, there was a span of 8 bases. This CDR3 contains 15 residues. Germline V gene sequence: CDR1 LGHNA, CDR2 YNFKEQ. This chain's CDR3 is CASSQDTGGNQPQHF. CDR3 nucleotide sequence: TGTGCCAGCAGCCAAGATACAGGCGGCAATCAGCCCCAGCATTTT.

V usage is TRBV6-1 and J usage is TRBJ1-1, with TRBD1 identical over 8 bases. Germline V lookup: CDR1 MNHNS, CDR2 SASEGT. The CDR3 has 14 residues. The V gene end was trimmed by 7 bases and the J gene end by 3 bases; junction bases not matched to a gene: 7. The CDR3 sequence is CASTRDRLYTEAFF. CDR3 bases: TGTGCCAGCACCCGGGACAGGCTTTACACTGAAGCTTTCTTT.

The chain uses TRBV5-1 and TRBJ1-1, with 7 bases fitting TRBD1. This CDR3 has 16 residues. The V segment lost 1 base and the J segment 1 base; nucleotides outside the gene matches: 7. Germline V gives CDR1 SGHRS, CDR2 YFSETQ. CDR3 coding DNA: TGCGCCAGCAGCTTGAGCCAAACAGGGGCGAACACTGAAGCTTTCTTT. Translated, it gives CASSLSQTGANTEAFF.

This clone was counted a single time. The V call is TRBV28, the J call TRBJ1-6; D is uncertain. The V and J ends lost 3 bases and 7 bases respectively, with 13 bases between them. Germline assignment: CDR1 MDHEN and CDR2 SYDVKM. This CDR3 contains 15 residues. The CDR3 is CASSFGRSGNSPLHF. DNA of the CDR3: TGTGCCAGCAGTTTTGGTCGATCAGGCAATTCACCCCTCCACTTT. The entire variable domain, with the rest obtained from reference TRBV28 and TRBJ1-6, is as follows: DVKVTQSSRYLVKRTGEKVFLECVQDMDHENMFWYRQDPGLGLRLIYFSYDVKMKEKGDIPEGYSVSREKKERFSLILESASTNQTSMYLCASSFGRSGNSPLHFGNGTRLTVT.

The count of this clone is one. The V call is TRBV6-1, the J call TRBJ2-7; maybe TRBD1 (5 bases). V gave up 5 bases and J gave up 6 bases, with 11 bases separating them. Germline V gene data show CDR1 as MNHNS and CDR2 as SASEGT. The length of the CDR3 is 12 residues. CDR3 nucleotides: TGTGCCAGCAGTTGGGGCCCCAGCGAGCAGTACGTC. It specifies CASSWGPSEQYV.

The chain uses TRBV15 and TRBJ1-4; 7 nucleotides line up with TRBD1. The germline gives CDR1 LNHNV, CDR2 YYDKDF (reference sequence). This CDR3 is 14 amino acids long. The V segment lost 1 base and the J segment 11 bases; nucleotides outside the gene matches: 7. CDR3 in amino acids: CATSRGQGGGKLFF. CDR3 coding DNA: TGTGCCACCAGCAGAGGTCAGGGGGGCGGTAAACTGTTTTTT.